The following is a T cell receptor beta chain sequence with its context. Per the original methods: How many nucleated cells were present was estimated from reference gene primer amplification. Here immunoSEQ multiplex PCR was the method, and the copy in TCRdb shows in-frame clones only, minus some. D and trimming were read from the DNA, whereas the V and J calls and clone size are those reported in that table. The sample contains about 60,000 clones, 83% of which appear only once. The data originate from a study of blood T cell repertoires in COVID-19. Overall study: From the United States, Italy and Spain came samples of acute and convalescent COVID-19. Sources were T cells, B-cell-depleted T cells, or PBMCs; the material itself was cDNA or gDNA.

Germline V CDR1 and CDR2: SEHNR, FQNEAQ (reference sequence). This CDR3 spans 16 amino acids. V lost 0 bases to trimming and J lost 4 bases, with 16 bases between them. This clonotype originated in a man aged 50 or older with COVID-19, enrolled during active disease. The sample was peripheral blood. The J gene is TRBJ2-7, the V gene TRBV7-9; TRBD2 is a possible D gene (6 bases). The CDR3 coding sequence is TGTGCCAGCAGCTTAGCGGGGTCTAGCGAAACGTACGAGCAGTACTTC. Translated: CASSLAGSSETYEQYF.